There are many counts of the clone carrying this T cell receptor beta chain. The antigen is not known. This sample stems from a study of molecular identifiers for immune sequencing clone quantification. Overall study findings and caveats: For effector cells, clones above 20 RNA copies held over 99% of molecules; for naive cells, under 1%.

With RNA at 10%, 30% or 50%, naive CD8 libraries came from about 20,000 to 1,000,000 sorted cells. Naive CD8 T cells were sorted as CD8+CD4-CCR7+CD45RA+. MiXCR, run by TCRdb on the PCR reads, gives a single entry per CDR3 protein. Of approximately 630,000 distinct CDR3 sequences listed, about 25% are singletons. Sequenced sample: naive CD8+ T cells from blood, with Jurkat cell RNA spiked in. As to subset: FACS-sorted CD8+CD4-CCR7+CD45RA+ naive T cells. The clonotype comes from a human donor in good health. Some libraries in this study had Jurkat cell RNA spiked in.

CDR3 sequence (DNA): TGTGCCAGCAGTTTTCAGTCCTACGAGCAGTACTTC. It encodes CASSFQSYEQYF. The V gene is TRBV28, the J gene TRBJ2-7, with D unresolved. Trimming took off 3 bases at V and 1 base at J, with 4 bases between the two ends. Germline CDR1 MDHEN, CDR2 SYDVKM. The CDR3 runs to 12 residues.